Below are 32 T cell receptor beta chains sequenced from a single sample in a study of glioma-infiltrating T cells after dendritic cell vaccination. Repertoires were generated with immunoSEQ multiplex PCR, while TCRdb's copy carries only in-frame clones and drops some. This table holds about 95,000 clones, 85% to 90% found once. The input for sequencing was blood, taken before dendritic cell vaccination. These receptor sequences come from a human donor with glioblastoma.

V and J are TRBV9 and TRBJ1-4; D not certain. The germline V gene encodes CDR1 SGDLS and CDR2 YYNGEE. Deletions cut 0 bases from V and 6 bases from J, with 12 bases between. The CDR3 consists of 15 residues. CDR3 sequence (DNA): TGTGCCAGCAGCGTAGGCGGCCTCACTTATGAAAAACTGTTTTTT. It specifies CASSVGGLTYEKLFF.

In this sample, this clone turned up once. This sequence joins TRBV9 and TRBJ2-5, with 9 bases that match TRBD1. Germline V gene data show CDR1 as SGDLS and CDR2 as YYNGEE. The CDR3 has 16 amino acids. V lost 1 base and J lost 4; bases outside the gene matches: 8. The CDR3: CASSVQDRGAGETQYF. The DNA of the CDR3 is TGTGCCAGCAGCGTACAGGACAGGGGCGCAGGAGAGACCCAGTACTTC.

A few counts support this clone. The chain has TRBV28 and TRBJ2-7; TRBD1 matches at 7 bases. CDR3 length: 16 amino acids. With V trimmed by 7 bases and J by 0 bases, 12 bases remained unmatched. Germline-derived CDR1 and CDR2 are MDHEN and SYDVKM. The CDR3 spells CASTPSGTVFSYEQYF. The CDR3, as DNA: TGTGCCAGCACCCCGTCCGGGACAGTTTTCTCCTACGAGCAGTACTTC. Using reference TRBV28 and TRBJ2-7 for the parts outside the CDR3, the full variable domain is DVKVTQSSRYLVKRTGEKVFLECVQDMDHENMFWYRQDPGLGLRLIYFSYDVKMKEKGDIPEGYSVSREKKERFSLILESASTNQTSMYLCASTPSGTVFSYEQYFGPGTRLTVT.

This clone has a handful of counts. The chain links TRBV19 to TRBJ2-1, with 9 nucleotides matching TRBD1. Germline loops: CDR1 LNHDA, CDR2 SQIVND (reference sequence). The CDR3 covers 17 residues. The V segment lost 0 bases and the J segment 1 base; nucleotides outside the gene matches: 4. CDR3 protein: CASSIDPGTGSYNEQFF. The CDR3 DNA reads as TGTGCCAGTAGTATAGATCCCGGGACAGGGTCCTACAATGAGCAGTTCTTC.

The rearrangement joins TRBV23-1 to TRBJ1-4, with D possibly matching TRBD1 (5 bases). TRBV23-1 is assigned to the ORF class and has an uncertain function. V gave up 0 bases and J gave up 14 bases, with 13 bases separating them. The length of the CDR3 is 13 residues. The CDR3 DNA reads TGCGCCAGCAGTCAATCGGTTGGCAGGGCGCTGTTTTTT. Encoded protein: CASSQSVGRALFF.

CDR3 residues: CAWSVWTGGNTIYF. CDR3 DNA: TGTGCCTGGAGTGTATGGACAGGAGGAAACACCATATATTTT. The V and J genes are TRBV30 and TRBJ1-3, with 7 bases identical to TRBD1. Germline lookup yields CDR1 GTSNPN and CDR2 SVGIG (reference sequence). The CDR3 runs 14 residues. Germline trimming cut 0 bases from V and 4 bases from J; bases unmatched to any gene: 3.

V gene TRBV5-6 combines with J gene TRBJ2-2; 7 bases match TRBD2. The ends lost 3 bases at V and 0 bases at J; junction bases unmatched: 5. Germline loops: CDR1 SGHDT, CDR2 YYEEEE. This CDR3 region has 16 residues. CDR3 sequence (DNA): TGTGCCAGCAGCTCAACTAGCGATCCGAACACCGGGGAGCTGTTTTTT. Its protein product is CASSSTSDPNTGELFF.

This chain links TRBV7-9 with TRBJ1-2; D not resolved. Germline CDR1 reads SEHNR; CDR2 reads FQNEAQ (reference sequence). The CDR3 runs to 15 residues. The V gene lost 7 bases and the J gene lost 2 bases, with 17 bases spanning the gap. CDR3 bases: TGTGCCAGCACACCCCAGGTTCAGCAGAACTATGGCTACACCTTC. The encoded protein is CASTPQVQQNYGYTF.

The V call is TRBV9, the J call TRBJ2-7; a weak D match, TRBD1 (6 bases). Germline-derived CDR1 and CDR2 are SGDLS and YYNGEE. Trimming left V 0 bases short and J 3 bases short, with 10 bases between. The CDR3 spans 14 residues. This CDR3 reads CASSVARQDYEQYF. The CDR3, as DNA: TGTGCCAGCAGCGTAGCCCGACAGGACTACGAGCAGTACTTC.

The chain is built from TRBV6-1 and TRBJ2-1; 7 nucleotides match TRBD2. With V trimmed by 3 bases and J by 5 bases, 7 bases remained unmatched. The CDR3 extends over 15 amino acids. Germline V gives CDR1 MNHNS, CDR2 SASEGT. CDR3 sequence: CASSDGLGGDNEQFF. DNA for the CDR3: TGTGCCAGCAGTGACGGCCTGGGGGGGGACAATGAGCAGTTCTTC.

The rearrangement joins TRBV9 to TRBJ2-1; 11 bases are shared with TRBD2. This CDR3 contains 15 residues. Trimming took 4 bases from V and 9 from J; bases not matched to a gene: 9. CDR1 is SGDLS, CDR2 YYNGEE, per germline. The DNA for the CDR3 is TGTGCCAGCAGCCCCGGGACTAGCGGCCGGGGTGAGCAGTTCTTC. This translates into CASSPGTSGRGEQFF.

V is TRBV5-1 and J is TRBJ1-1, with D possibly TRBD1 on 6 matching bases. The V end was cut by 4 bases, the J end by 4 bases, with 17 bases between. The CDR3 spans 15 residues. Germline CDR1 is SGHRS and CDR2 is YFSETQ. As DNA, the CDR3 is TGCGCCAGCAGCCGGGAGGAACAGGGAGTCACTGAAGCTTTCTTT. Residues: CASSREEQGVTEAFF. Together with reference TRBV5-1 and TRBJ1-1, the CDR3 gives the full variable domain: KAGVTQTPRYLIKTRGQQVTLSCSPISGHRSVSWYQQTPGQGLQFLFEYFSETQRNKGNFPGRFSGRQFSNSRSEMNVSTLELGDSALYLCASSREEQGVTEAFFGQGTRLTVV.

The rearrangement uses TRBV5-1 and TRBJ1-4; the D is unclear. This CDR3 comprises 13 residues. V dropped 4 bases and J dropped 3 bases, with 7 bases sitting between them. Germline assignment: CDR1 SGHRS and CDR2 YFSETQ. The CDR3 DNA follows: TGCGCCAGCAGCGCGGGCCCTAATGAAAAACTGTTTTTT. This codes for CASSAGPNEKLFF.

The V gene is TRBV5-4, the J gene TRBJ2-1; TRBD1 aligns across 9 bases. The CDR3 covers 17 residues. The germline gives CDR1 SGHNT, CDR2 YYREEE (reference sequence). The V gene end was trimmed by 0 bases and the J gene end by 2 bases; junction bases not matched to a gene: 6. CDR3 region: CASSLAGGQGTYNEQFF. CDR3 coding DNA: TGTGCCAGCAGCTTGGCCGGGGGACAGGGTACCTACAATGAGCAGTTCTTC.

The chain uses TRBV5-1 and TRBJ1-3; D is perhaps TRBD1 (5 bases). V was clipped by 0 bases and J by 0 bases, with 7 bases between them. The CDR3 runs 15 residues. The germline V gene encodes CDR1 SGHRS and CDR2 YFSETQ. The CDR3 DNA is TGCGCCAGCAGCTTGGAGGGGAACTCTGGAAACACCATATATTTT. Translated: CASSLEGNSGNTIYF.

The chain is built from TRBV5-1 and TRBJ1-2; 8 nucleotides line up with TRBD1. V shed 0 bases and J 7 bases; nucleotides not matched to a gene: 8. This CDR3 comprises 15 residues. Looked up from germline, CDR1 is SGHRS and CDR2 is YFSETQ. CDR3 sequence (DNA): TGCGCCAGCAGCTTGGAGGGGCAGGGGGCTCGTGGCTACACCTTC. Translated: CASSLEGQGARGYTF.

V is TRBV4-3 and J is TRBJ2-7; 8 nucleotides agree with TRBD1. Losses at the gene ends were 3 bases for V and 2 bases for J; bases not matched to a gene: 3. The CDR3 is 14 residues long. Germline CDR1 and CDR2: LGHNA and YSLEER. CDR3 nucleotide sequence: TGCGCCAGCAGCCAGGGACAGGCAGCCTACGAGCAGTACTTC. The encoded protein is CASSQGQAAYEQYF.

This chain links TRBV18 with TRBJ2-2, with TRBD1 as a possible D gene (5 bases). CDR1 and CDR2 from the germline V gene are KGHSH and LQKENI. Deletions cut 3 bases from V and 7 bases from J, with 9 bases between. The CDR3 totals 13 residues. The CDR3, as DNA: TGTGCCAGCTCACCTTCACAGGACGGGGAGCTGTTTTTT. This codes for CASSPSQDGELFF.

The rearrangement joins TRBV5-1 to TRBJ1-4; D remains ambiguous. The CDR3 has 15 amino acids. CDR1 and CDR2 from the germline V gene are SGHRS and YFSETQ. Trimming took 1 base from V and 8 from J, leaving 15 bases between them. The DNA of the CDR3 is TGCGCCAGCAGCTTGTTGGCCCCGGGAGACGAAAAACTGTTTTTT. It yields the protein CASSLLAPGDEKLFF.

The chain employs TRBV27 and TRBJ2-5; D is possibly TRBD2 (6 bases). V was trimmed by 6 bases and J by 5 bases, leaving 13 bases between them. Germline CDR1 reads MNHEY; CDR2 reads SMNVEV (reference sequence). CDR3 length: 13 amino acids. The CDR3 loop is CASSLSGWETQYF. The DNA of the CDR3 is TGTGCCAGCAGCTTAAGCGGGTGGGAGACCCAGTACTTC.

The V and J genes are TRBV11-3 and TRBJ2-5, with 10 bases identical to TRBD1. With 2 bases clipped from V and 5 bases from J, the junction kept 5 bases outside the gene matches. CDR1 and CDR2 (germline): SGHNT, YENEEA. The CDR3 covers 15 residues. DNA of the CDR3: TGTGCCAGCAGCTTAAGACAGGGGGCTTGGGAGACCCAGTACTTC. This sequence encodes CASSLRQGAWETQYF.

The chain carries TRBV6-1 and TRBJ1-1, with 7 positions matching TRBD1. The CDR3 sequence is 13 residues long. Germline CDR1 and CDR2: MNHNS and SASEGT. With V trimmed by 2 bases and J by 9 bases, 6 bases remained unmatched. CDR3 DNA: TGTGCCAGCAGTGAATGGGAACAGGGGAAAGCTTTCTTT. Protein product: CASSEWEQGKAFF.

CDR3 region: CAISGQISGGSVPDTQYF. The CDR3 nucleotides are TGTGCCATCAGTGGGCAAATTTCGGGCGGGAGCGTTCCAGATACGCAGTATTTT. The V and J genes are TRBV10-3 and TRBJ2-3; 7 bases match TRBD2. Germline trimming cut 4 bases from V and 4 bases from J; bases unmatched to any gene: 17. CDR3 length equals 18 residues. Per the germline V gene, CDR1 is ENHRY and CDR2 is SYGVKD.

The V gene is TRBV30, the J gene TRBJ2-7, with D maybe TRBD1 (5 bases). Germline CDR1 GTSNPN, CDR2 SVGIG (reference sequence). This CDR3 has 15 amino acids. The V and J ends lost 1 base and 3 bases respectively, with 16 bases between them. The CDR3 coding sequence is TGTGCCTGGAGTGAAGACAGCCCGGGTTTCTACGAGCAGTACTTC. It is translated as CAWSEDSPGFYEQYF.

This clone was counted only a few times. CDR3 sequence reads: CASSPLQGYEKLFF. CDR3 DNA sequence: TGTGCCAGCAGCCCACTGCAGGGGTACGAAAAACTGTTTTTT. The V and J genes are TRBV7-2 and TRBJ1-4, with D possibly TRBD1 on 6 matching bases. Trimming removed 5 bases at V and 8 bases at J, with 15 bases between. CDR3 length: 14 residues. Germline-derived CDR1 and CDR2 are SGHTA and FQGNSA.

V and J are TRBV29-1 and TRBJ2-7; 9 nucleotides line up with TRBD2. CDR3 size: 15 residues. V trimming: 2 bases; J trimming: 2 bases; junction bases outside the gene matches: 7. Per the germline V gene, CDR1 is SQVTM and CDR2 is ANQGSEA. The CDR3 region is CSVEKAGGRAYEQYF. The CDR3 coding sequence is TGCAGCGTTGAAAAAGCGGGAGGTCGTGCCTACGAGCAGTACTTC.

The V gene is TRBV27, the J gene TRBJ2-7; D possibly corresponds to TRBD1 (5 bases). V lost 3 bases and J 4 bases, leaving 10 bases between the germline ends. The CDR3 loop spans 13 amino acids. Looked up from germline, CDR1 is MNHEY and CDR2 is SMNVEV (reference sequence). CDR3 loop: CASSFSGLYEQYF. The CDR3 region has the DNA TGTGCCAGCAGTTTTTCAGGGTTATACGAGCAGTACTTC.

A single count supports this clone. The chain employs TRBV5-4 and TRBJ2-7, with 14 bases aligning to TRBD2. With 2 bases clipped from V and 7 bases from J, the junction kept 5 bases outside the gene matches. The CDR3 loop spans 15 amino acids. The germline CDR1 and CDR2 sequences are SGHNT and YYREEE (reference sequence). CDR3 bases: TGTGCCAGCAGCTTACCGGGACTAGCGGGAGAAGAGCAGTACTTC. It encodes CASSLPGLAGEEQYF.

This clone came up once. The CDR3 nucleotides read TGTGCCAGCGGTCCCCACGGAGAGCGAAATGAGCAGTTCTTC. It codes for CASGPHGERNEQFF. The rearrangement uses TRBV6-6 and TRBJ2-1; no firm D call. The germline V gene has CDR1 MNHNY and CDR2 SVGAGI (reference sequence). V lost 8 bases, J lost 7 bases, and 18 bases lay in between. The CDR3 has 14 amino acids.

J is TRBJ2-7 and V is TRBV4-1; 10 bases agree with TRBD2. This CDR3 comprises 16 residues. V trimming: 4 bases; J trimming: 1 base; junction bases outside the gene matches: 7. Germline CDR1 and CDR2: MGHRA and YSYEKL. In DNA form, the CDR3 reads TGCGCCAGCAGCCTCGGGCTAGCGGGGGAGTCCTACGAGCAGTACTTC. It codes for CASSLGLAGESYEQYF.

This clone was detected only once. The chain uses TRBV6-5 and TRBJ2-7; tentative D call: TRBD2 (5 bases). Looked up from germline, CDR1 is MNHEY and CDR2 is SVGAGI. This CDR3 has 14 residues. The ends were cut back, 0 bases at V and 11 bases at J, with 17 bases in the middle. CDR3 bases: TGTGCCAGCAGTTACTCGACGCCTGCCGCCGGGGAGTACTTC. Its translation is CASSYSTPAAGEYF.

This clone occurred once. This chain joins TRBV5-1 and TRBJ1-2; the D gene is possibly TRBD1 (6 bases). CDR3 length: 17 amino acids. The germline V gene encodes CDR1 SGHRS and CDR2 YFSETQ. The germline V and J ends were trimmed by 6 bases and 3 bases, with 24 bases remaining between them. CDR3 sequence (DNA): TGCGCCAGCACCCTTGGCCCAGACAGGACGGGCCACTATGGCTACACCTTC. Translating it yields CASTLGPDRTGHYGYTF.